This TCR beta chain emerged from a study of CD8 T cells in Susac syndrome. Reverse transcription of roughly 0.45 to 1 ug RNA used random hexamers. Each CDR3 protein is one row after TCRdb ran MiXCR on the immunoSEQ multiplex PCR reads. The table includes about 280,000 distinct CDR3 sequences, around 83% detected once. The V gene end was trimmed by 4 bases and the J gene end by 4 bases; junction bases not matched to a gene: 6. CDR3 length equals 15 residues. Germline CDR1 is SGHVS and CDR2 is FQNEAQ. The chain uses TRBV7-8 and TRBJ2-7, with 11 bases matching TRBD1. Sequenced: CD8+ T cells from PBMCs. This TCR was sampled from a human donor with multiple sclerosis. The chain's CDR3 is CASSSGTGGGYEQYF. For the CDR3, the DNA is TGTGCCAGCAGCTCCGGGACAGGGGGTGGTTACGAGCAGTACTTC.